What follows are 10 T cell receptor beta chains derived from one specimen sequenced in a study of T cells in Graves' hyperthyroidism and ophthalmopathy. Amplification of TCR beta CDR3 regions used RNA as the template. First-round RT-PCR of the TCR CDR3 relied on the HTBI primer set. One entry per CDR3 protein, called by TCRdb with MiXCR from the multiplex PCR reads. The data contain about 580,000 distinct CDR3 sequences, about half of them seen just once; the ten biggest clones take up approximately 7.5%. The sequencing input was peripheral blood or thyroid tissue (not recorded which). The receptors come from a young woman with Graves' hyperthyroidism.

In this sample, this clonotype turned up many times. This chain links TRBV2 with TRBJ1-2; D call uncertain. Germline CDR1 is SNHLY and CDR2 is FYNNEI. The V end was cut by 4 bases, the J end by 6 bases, with 3 bases between. There are 10 residues in the CDR3. In DNA form, the CDR3 reads TGTGCCAGCAGTGGGGATGGCTACACCTTC. Residues: CASSGDGYTF.

The V call is TRBV29-1, the J call TRBJ2-1; 10 nucleotides agree with TRBD2. The ends lost 2 bases at V and 4 bases at J; junction bases unmatched: 8. The CDR3 length is 16 residues. Germline V gives CDR1 SQVTM, CDR2 ANQGSEA. The CDR3 DNA sequence: TGCAGCGTTGAACAGAGAGAAGCGGGAGGGTACAATGAGCAGTTCTTC. This encodes CSVEQREAGGYNEQFF.

V is TRBV4-1 and J is TRBJ2-3; D ambiguous. Trimming removed 0 bases from V and 2 bases from J, with 15 bases in between. The CDR3 spans 17 residues. Germline loops: CDR1 MGHRA, CDR2 YSYEKL. This CDR3 is CASSQEGSHQDTDTQYF. In DNA form, the CDR3 reads TGCGCCAGCAGCCAAGAAGGATCTCATCAGGACACAGATACGCAGTATTTT.

This clonotype was observed once. This sequence joins TRBV29-1 and TRBJ1-1; the match to TRBD1 covers 9 bases. With V trimmed by 4 bases and J by 6 bases, 6 bases remained unmatched. The CDR3 spans 13 residues. The germline V gene has CDR1 SQVTM and CDR2 ANQGSEA. CDR3 nucleotides: TGCAGCGTTGCCCCTGACAGGGGGTCTGAAGCTTTCTTT. It is translated as CSVAPDRGSEAFF.

This clonotype has at least ten counts. The rearrangement uses TRBV6-1 and TRBJ2-7, with 11 nucleotides matching TRBD1. Germline values: CDR1 MNHNS, CDR2 SASEGT. There are 16 residues in the CDR3. With V trimmed by 0 bases and J by 3 bases, 4 bases remained unmatched. The CDR3 nucleotides are TGTGCCAGCAGTGAAGCGAGGACAGGGGGCTTCTACGAGCAGTACTTC. Its translation: CASSEARTGGFYEQYF.

This clonotype has ten or more counts. The V call is TRBV7-9, the J call TRBJ2-7, with no clear D. There are 13 residues in the CDR3. CDR1 and CDR2 from the germline V gene are SEHNR and FQNEAQ (reference sequence). With 5 bases removed from V and 7 bases from J, the gap between germline ends came to 15 bases. The CDR3 protein is CASSTSTSREQYF. CDR3 sequence (DNA): TGTGCCAGCAGCACCTCGACCTCGCGGGAGCAGTACTTC. The whole variable domain, remainder taken from reference TRBV7-9 and TRBJ2-7, is DTGVSQNPRHKITKRGQNVTFRCDPISEHNRLYWYRQTLGQGPEFLTYFQNEAQLEKSRLLSDRFSAERPKGSFSTLEIQRTEQGDSAMYLCASSTSTSREQYFGPGTRLTVT.

With regard to this clonotype: It is likely a read error, because the conserved phenylalanine at the end of the CDR3 is missing. The limits of the CDR3 on the DNA are not certain, so only TCRdb's listed CDR3 is given. The chain links TRBV6-5 to TRBJ2-2; TRBD1 is the table's D call and was not checked against the DNA. Both ends counted, the CDR3 spans 14 residues. Germline assignment: CDR1 MNHEY and CDR2 SVGAGI. The CDR3 reads CASSKQGEHRGAVV.

J is TRBJ2-5 and V is TRBV30; D gene ambiguous. Germline lookup yields CDR1 GTSNPN and CDR2 SVGIG (reference sequence). Trimming shortened V by 2 bases and J by 5 bases, and 9 bases separated the two germline ends. The CDR3 is 12 amino acids. The CDR3 nucleotides are TGTGCCTGGAGTATGGGCAGGGAGACCCAGTACTTC. It encodes CAWSMGRETQYF. The variable domain in full, completed from reference TRBV30 and TRBJ2-5, reads SQTIHQWPATLVQPVGSPLSLECTVEGTSNPNLYWYRQAAGRGLQLLFYSVGIGQISSEVPQNLSASRPQDRQFILSSKKLLLSDSGFYLCAWSMGRETQYFGPGTRLLVL.

This clonotype was counted at least ten times. This chain's CDR3 is CASSLEMLGAGEQYF. CDR3 coding DNA: TGTGCCAGCAGCTTAGAGATGCTAGGGGCAGGGGAGCAGTACTTC. The J gene is TRBJ2-7, the V gene TRBV11-2, with a possible D match to TRBD1 (5 bases). The V and J ends lost 0 bases and 7 bases respectively, with 16 bases between them. Germline V gene lookup returns CDR1 SGHAT and CDR2 FQNNGV. The CDR3 sequence is 15 residues long.

This clonotype showed up many times. This chain joins TRBV19 and TRBJ2-7, with D uncertain. The V end lost 5 bases, the J end lost 3 bases, and 17 bases lay between the germline ends. Germline CDR1 and CDR2: LNHDA and SQIVND (reference sequence). The CDR3 runs to 15 residues. CDR3 sequence reads: CASSFDPNEVYEQYF. DNA of the CDR3: TGTGCCAGTAGTTTTGACCCAAACGAGGTCTACGAGCAGTACTTC.